This TCR beta chain was profiled in a study of blood T cells in healthy people across ages. Study-level results: Both naive CD4+ cell counts and diversity were greater in long-lived donors than in aged donors. What prevented conclusive comparison of naive and antigen-experienced cells was that PBMCs were unsorted.

With a J-beta primer mix and a sample-barcoded 5' primer, a second PCR ran about 6 to 11 cycles. Each cDNA was tagged by a template-switch adaptor containing 12 random nucleotides. Via MiXCR, TCRdb re-called the 5' RACE reads, giving one row per CDR3 protein. The table lists fewer than 800,000 distinct CDR3 sequences, roughly 21% of them singletons. About this clonotype: Antigen unknown.

This CDR3 contains 15 residues. V is TRBV12-3 or TRBV12-4 and J is TRBJ2-5; D call uncertain. TRBJ2-1 matches the DNA end more closely, so the J call is doubtful. Specimen: blood. The sequence was collected from a man in his 70s in good health. Here the CDR3 reads CASSTSGFGVDEQFF. DNA for the CDR3: TGTGCCAGCAGCACTTCCGGGTTTGGCGTAGATGAGCAGTTCTTC.